A single TCR beta chain is shown here with its context. In its sample, this clone was seen a few times. Its recognized antigen is unknown. No base quality values were provided; no much bigger clone lies one nucleotide off. The cohort was made up of several hundred healthy bone marrow donors. At the time of sampling, all cohort members were nominally healthy, though unrecorded immune exposures were likely present. The donor tested CMV seropositive, placing the donor among the 250 to 350 seropositive members of the cohort. A peripheral blood sample was collected from each donor, and TCR beta sequencing was performed on peripheral blood mononuclear cells. The Qiagen DNeasy Blood Extraction Kit was used to extract genomic DNA from the blood cell samples. V is shortened by 2 bases, J by 5 bases, and the region joining them spans 12 bases. The CDR3 goes from the cysteine to the phenylalanine over 14 residues. Only the CDR3 DNA stays, 42 bases, in frame from base 1. According to the germline V gene (reference sequence), CDR1 reads MNHEY and CDR2 reads SMNVEV.

The method behind the library was the immunoSEQ multiplex PCR assay. For the multiplex PCR, a mixture combining 60 forward primers for TCR Vbeta segments and 13 reverse primers for TCR Jbeta segments was used. Amplification of the CDR3 region of rearranged TCR beta genes was performed with a multiplex PCR assay on genomic DNA. The amplified TCR beta libraries were sequenced on the Illumina HiSeq System as 87-base-pair reads. The paper's processing steps were these. A later analysis tallied tens of millions of unique TCR beta chains across the 666 repertoires, and roughly 11 million of those chains were shared by two or more donors. Raw reads were error-corrected and collapsed into unique sequences by a nearest-neighbor algorithm in which closely related sequences were merged to remove PCR and sequencing errors. CDR3 sequences were aligned to IMGT reference sequences to assign V, D and J gene segments. For a sequence to be retained, at least a six-nucleotide match to both a V gene segment and a J gene segment was required. A rearrangement was called productive if the CDR3 had no stop codons and remained in frame with V and J, and every other rearrangement was called non-productive. Following IMGT convention, CDR3 was defined as the stretch from the second conserved V-encoded cysteine up to the conserved J-encoded phenylalanine. The earlier analysis of some 580 of the donors excluded any sequence lacking an unambiguous match to a single V gene segment. In an earlier analysis of around 600 of the donors, V segments were called functional above 56.7% productive rearrangements and were called segregating when the between-donor standard deviation exceeded 5%. A statistical classification framework was built for diagnosing cytomegalovirus status from the catalog of TCR beta chain sequences. A later analysis assigned V and J genes by comparing TCR nucleotide sequences with IMGT/GENE-DB human TR gene sequences. A later analysis assigned CDR3 sequences and most-parsimonious VDJ recombination scenarios with the TCRdist pipeline. A later analysis defined each TCR beta chain by its CDR3 amino acid sequence plus V-gene family, and excluded reads lacking a unique V-gene family. A later analysis removed roughly 590 highly shared, low-generation-probability nucleotide sequences to deal with suspected cross-contamination and a sequencing artifact. A later analysis calculated a clonal expansion index for each public chain from normalized within-repertoire ranks of inferred template counts. Generation probabilities in a later analysis came from a VDJ recombination model fitted to out-of-frame rearrangements, and those results were checked against IGoR. In a later analysis, hypergeometric tests were used to score TCR-TCR, TCR-HLA and TCR-CMV co-occurrence, with a repertoire-size bias correction applied to TCR pairs. In a later analysis, false discovery rates were estimated by permuting HLA or CMV assignments 20 times. In a later analysis, co-occurring TCRs were grouped with DBSCAN, and TCRdist sequence similarity was added when clustering was performed within HLA-allele-positive subsets. Repertoires with fewer than 30,000 or more than 120,000 public chains were left out of co-occurrence clustering, as were five repertoires with anomalous nucleotide sharing. The table comes from immuneACCESS by way of TCRdb, which keeps in-frame sequences with V and J called. Part of the clones is missing from these tables; in studies checked, under half for an unresolved V gene and the rest for unknown reasons. V and J calls and clone size come straight from that table; D and trimming were deduced from the DNA. For this sample the table gives about 130,000 clones, of which about two thirds were detected only once. The ten top clones hold approximately 7% of the sample.

The data derive from a study of cytomegalovirus exposure and HLA in healthy donors (dated by TCRdb to the late 2010s). Notes on the research overall: In an earlier analysis of 550 to 750 of the donors, around 290 Gb of sequence data and 117 million unique TCR beta sequences from 150 million to 200 million T cells were reported. An earlier analysis of fewer than 750 of the donors used high-throughput TCR beta sequencing to judge whether each TCR beta V gene segment behaved as functional or pseudogenic. Roughly 5 DR-DQ haplotypes were treated as single units for association and clustering because of strong linkage in the cohort. To predict cytomegalovirus infection status, the study brought together high-throughput TCR immunosequencing, statistical association of individual TCRs with disease status, and machine learning. A separate validation cohort of roughly 130 different subjects was used in addition to the 666-subject first cohort. The study was designed to test whether signatures of past pathogen exposure could be identified by cataloging public T cell receptors. Across approximately 400 genotyped donors of the cohort, an average of approximately 240,000 unique TCR beta nucleotide sequences per donor were sequenced, and approximately 17% of those sequences were non-productive. The number of donors typed differed by locus, with about 629-630 for A, B, C, DRB1 and DQB1, roughly 520 for DQA1, 600 to 610 for DPA1, and around 460 for DPB1. About 280 gigabases of sequencing data and approximately 93 million unique TCR sequences were included in an early release covering over 600 HLA-typed donors. HLA typing covered class I and class II loci at four-digit resolution. Donor age, sex, ethnicity and CMV serostatus were collected together with the repertoire data. The study used immunosequencing to profile the T cell repertoires of more than 650 subjects and linked those repertoires to cytomegalovirus serostatus. Of the 350 to 450 genotyped donors, approximately 80% fell in the genetic ancestry cluster associated with self-reported Caucasian donors. All discovery cohort repertoires had been generated on a single sequencing platform. In a later analysis, previously published TCR beta repertoires from about 670 donors were re-analyzed and high-resolution HLA genotyping was added so that TCR occurrence patterns could be studied. Rather than drawing on any new phenotypic data, the later analysis identified candidate immune exposures from TCR beta sequences and the way those sequences occurred across donors. A later genetic analysis took genome-wide SNP genotypes for about 65% of the roughly 670 donors and used that subset as a discovery cohort. The investigation overall reported the following: Broadly in line with IMGT annotations, most TCR beta V segments showed up in productive rearrangements about 90% or about 30% of the time in an earlier analysis of a few hundred of the donors. This cohort had only TCR beta chains sequenced, and the lack of alpha or paired-chain data limited which features could be detected. The only immune exposure information available for the cohort was CMV serostatus. Most TCR sequences were observed very rarely across donors, whereas some public TCRs were present in many individuals. Specific HLA alleles were associated with 15,000 to 20,000 TCR beta sequences at a false discovery rate of 0.05 in a later analysis. In both the original and validation cohorts, the classifier was reported to diagnose cytomegalovirus status with high specificity and sensitivity. A further reported finding was that TCR beta sequences accurately predicted the HLA-A and HLA-B alleles for most subjects in the first cohort. A cluster of highly shared sequence variants was judged likely to be a technical artifact of the sequencing pipeline. Presence/absence analyses assumed roughly uniform sequencing depth across donors, an assumption that may not hold. The earlier analysis of some 560 of the donors excluded 15 to 20 rarely observed V segments, including chromosome 9 orphons, because counts were too low. In a later analysis, the rate of TCR association differed among HLA loci, with DRB1 alleles having the most associated TCRs and HLA-C alleles having the fewest. In the study, about 150 TCR beta chains were listed as associated with cytomegalovirus. Most CMV-associated TCR beta chains appeared to be HLA-restricted in a later analysis, and the HLA associations seemed to be driven largely by CMV exposure. When HLA alleles, especially DR and DQ, strongly co-occurred, TCR associations were difficult to assign to individual alleles. Linkage disequilibrium might explain the correlated functional status among segregating V segments, but an unknown experimental factor could not be excluded. Because HLA typing was missing for some donors at each locus, association tests included only the typed subset. Three of the identified cytomegalovirus-associated TCR beta chains were confirmed in vitro to be specific for cytomegalovirus antigens. A later genetic analysis reported fewer N-insertions in productive TCRs among donors in an Asian-associated ancestry cluster than the approximately 670-donor mean. According to a later analysis, parvovirus B19, influenza, CMV and Epstein-Barr virus appeared linked to several top co-occurrence clusters. Because the 87-base-pair reads could not distinguish some IMGT-functional V segments, including TRBV6-2 and TRBV6-3, those segments were excluded. According to the authors, the approach could potentially be generalized to other disease states and immunological phenotypes. A later analysis found that HLA-associated TCR beta chains were more clonally expanded and had lower generation probabilities than equally common non-associated chains. A later genetic analysis associated a missense DCLRE1C variant with V-gene and J-gene trimming of TCR beta chains, and an independent cohort replicated the association.

The rearranged chain carries TRBV27 and TRBJ2-5; a tentative D call is TRBD1 (7 bases match). This receptor was identified in a man aged 35-49 years in good health and CMV-seropositive. What was sequenced was PBMCs. The DNA is as follows: TGTGCCAGCAGTTTAGTTGCAGGGGGGGAGACCCAGTACTTC. This gives the protein CASSLVAGGETQYF.